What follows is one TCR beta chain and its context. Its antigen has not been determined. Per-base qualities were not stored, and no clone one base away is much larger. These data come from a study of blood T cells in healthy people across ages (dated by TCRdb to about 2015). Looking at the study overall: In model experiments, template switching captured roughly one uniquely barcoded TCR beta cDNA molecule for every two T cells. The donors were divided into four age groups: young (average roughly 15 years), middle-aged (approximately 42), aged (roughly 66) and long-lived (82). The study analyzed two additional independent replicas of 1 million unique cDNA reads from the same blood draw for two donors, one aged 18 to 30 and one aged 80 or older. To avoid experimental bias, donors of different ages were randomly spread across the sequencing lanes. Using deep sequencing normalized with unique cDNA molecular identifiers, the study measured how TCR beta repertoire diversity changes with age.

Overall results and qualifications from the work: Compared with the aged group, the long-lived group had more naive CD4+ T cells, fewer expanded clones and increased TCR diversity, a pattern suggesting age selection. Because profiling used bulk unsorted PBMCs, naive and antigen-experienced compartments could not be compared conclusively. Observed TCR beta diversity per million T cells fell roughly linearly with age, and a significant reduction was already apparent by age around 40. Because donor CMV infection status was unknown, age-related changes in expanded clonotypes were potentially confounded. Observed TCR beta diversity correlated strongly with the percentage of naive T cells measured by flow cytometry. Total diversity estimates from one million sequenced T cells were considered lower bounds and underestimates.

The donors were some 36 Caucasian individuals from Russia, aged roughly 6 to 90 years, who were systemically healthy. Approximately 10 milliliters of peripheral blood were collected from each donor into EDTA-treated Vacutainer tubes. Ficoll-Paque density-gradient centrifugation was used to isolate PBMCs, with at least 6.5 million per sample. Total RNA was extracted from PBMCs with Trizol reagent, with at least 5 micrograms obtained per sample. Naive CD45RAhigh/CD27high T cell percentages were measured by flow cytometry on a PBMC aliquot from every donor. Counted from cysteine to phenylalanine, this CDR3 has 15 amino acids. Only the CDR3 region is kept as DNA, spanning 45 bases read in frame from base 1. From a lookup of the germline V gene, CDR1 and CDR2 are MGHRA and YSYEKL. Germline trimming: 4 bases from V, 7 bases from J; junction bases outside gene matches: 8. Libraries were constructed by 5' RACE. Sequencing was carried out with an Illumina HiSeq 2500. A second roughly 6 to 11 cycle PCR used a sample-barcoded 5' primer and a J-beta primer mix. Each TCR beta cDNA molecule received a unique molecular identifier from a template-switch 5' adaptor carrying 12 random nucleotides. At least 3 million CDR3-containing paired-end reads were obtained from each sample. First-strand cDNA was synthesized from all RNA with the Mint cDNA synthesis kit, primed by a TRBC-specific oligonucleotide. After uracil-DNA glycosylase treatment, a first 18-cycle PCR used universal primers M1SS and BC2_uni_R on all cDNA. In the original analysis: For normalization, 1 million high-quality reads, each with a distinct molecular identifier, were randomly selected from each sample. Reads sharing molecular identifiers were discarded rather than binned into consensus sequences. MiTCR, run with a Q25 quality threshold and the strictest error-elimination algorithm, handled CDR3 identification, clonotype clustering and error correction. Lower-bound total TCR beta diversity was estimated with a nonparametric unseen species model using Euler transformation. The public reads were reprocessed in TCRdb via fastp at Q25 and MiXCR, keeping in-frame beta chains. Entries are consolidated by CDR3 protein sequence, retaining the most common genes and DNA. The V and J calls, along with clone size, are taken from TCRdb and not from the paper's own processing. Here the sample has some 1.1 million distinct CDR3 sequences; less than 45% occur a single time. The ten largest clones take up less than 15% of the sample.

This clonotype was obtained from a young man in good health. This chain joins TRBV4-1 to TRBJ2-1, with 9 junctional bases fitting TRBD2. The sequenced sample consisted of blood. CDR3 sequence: CASSPGLAGPNEQFF. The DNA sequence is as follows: TGCGCCAGCAGCCCCGGCCTAGCGGGGCCTAATGAGCAGTTCTTC.